The source of this TCR beta chain is a study of glioma-infiltrating T cells after dendritic cell vaccination. Germline values: CDR1 LNHDA, CDR2 SQIVND (reference sequence). There are 14 residues in the CDR3. V was shortened by 2 bases and J by 1 base, with 5 bases between the two germline ends. The time point denotes: after dendritic cell vaccination, including at tumor progression/relapse. General study findings and limits: Survival was not directly related to TCR clonality in these patients. Estimated pretreatment TIL content predicted outcome after dendritic cell vaccination.

This clone came up a few times. As yet, its antigen is unknown. Only in-frame clones appear in the TCRdb table, and some are missing; sequencing was by immunoSEQ multiplex PCR. The sample gives tens of thousands of clones, about four fifths of which show up once; 15% to 19% is in the top ten. The sample here was blood, taken after dendritic cell vaccination. This sequence was found in a human donor with glioblastoma. The chain couples TRBV19 to TRBJ2-2; D unclear. This CDR3 reads CASSISQNTGELFF. The CDR3 bases are TGTGCCAGTAGTATATCCCAGAACACCGGGGAGCTGTTTTTT.